The entry below gives a single T cell receptor (beta chain) sequence along with its context. Its specificity is not known. Looked up from germline, CDR1 is SGHAT and CDR2 is FQNNGV. This CDR3 comprises 16 residues. Trimming left V 0 bases short and J 2 bases short, with 12 bases between. This sample was taken from a study of CD8+ T cells in alopecia areata. Findings and limits, study-wide: Tofacitinib significantly brought down scalp clonality and expanded CD8+ clones among top 100.

As to treatment: oral pan-JAK inhibitor, 5-10 mg twice daily. PBMCs served as the source from which CD4+ and CD8+ T cells were sorted. It was cDNA, reverse transcribed from extracted RNA, that served as the sequencing template. TCRdb's table, derived via immunoSEQ multiplex PCR, lists solely in-frame clones and lacks some. This sample yields more than 200,000 clones, of which under 70% are seen a single time; roughly 4.2% belongs to the top ten. The chain combines TRBV11-2 with TRBJ2-3; D assignment may be TRBD1 or TRBD2 (5 bases each). The sample in question was CD4+ T cells sorted from blood, obtained at week 4, from a patient treated with tofacitinib. The clonotype comes from a human donor with alopecia areata. The CDR3 reads CASSLDQGTPTDTQYF. The CDR3 DNA is TGTGCCAGCAGCTTAGATCAAGGGACCCCCACAGATACGCAGTATTTT.